Listed below are T cell receptor beta chains from one sample, sequenced in a study of cytomegalovirus exposure and HLA in healthy donors. The repertoire was sequenced with immunoSEQ multiplex PCR; TCRdb's copy has only in-frame clones and lacks some. The data show roughly 97,000 clones, around 80% seen once. Source material: PBMCs. The source of these receptors is a woman aged 40-49 years in good health and CMV-seronegative. Both conserved end residues are part of each CDR3.

TRBV4-1,TRBJ2-5,CASSQAGTQYF
TRBV5-4,TRBJ2-7,CASSQGLAGTSPEQYF
TRBV9,TRBJ2-1,CASSVAPGGTHNEQFF
TRBV7-8,TRBJ1-5,CASSGGGDLLPQHF
TRBV15,TRBJ1-4,CATSRRVKNEKLFF
TRBV30,TRBJ2-3,CAWTPGGLGDTQYF
TRBV29-1,TRBJ2-1,CSLETSGRAGEQFF
TRBV7-9,TRBJ2-7,CSSSLPGNYYEQYF
TRBV7-2,TRBJ2-1,CASSFSGRVSEQFF
TRBV4-2,TRBJ2-7,CASSHTGQGQYEQYF
TRBV28,TRBJ2-1,CASTSPREQFF
TRBV11-1,TRBJ1-1,CASSRTSMNTEAFF
TRBV14,TRBJ2-7,CASSRYREQYF
TRBV28,TRBJ2-3,CASSFLLAGEGDTQYF
TRBV28,TRBJ2-1,CASPPSPGQANEQFF
TRBV28,TRBJ2-7,CASSFEDRGLYEQYF
TRBV29-1,TRBJ2-7,CSVESNARGEQYF
TRBV11-2,TRBJ2-7,CASSLGAGGLVAGEQYF
TRBV7-9,TRBJ2-7,CASSSPGAGGGEQYF
TRBV19,TRBJ1-2,CASSASHRGAYGYTF
TRBV7-3,TRBJ2-1,CASSLVENEQFF
TRBV19,TRBJ1-5,CASSPGGRPQHF
TRBV7-9,TRBJ1-2,CASSLGGDGYTF
TRBV6-6,TRBJ2-7,CASSGGSSYEQYF
TRBV6-1,TRBJ2-7,CASSRQGYEQYF
TRBV7-2,TRBJ1-2,CASSPGQGSVLYGYTF
TRBV19,TRBJ2-7,CASSMGDSYEQYF
TRBV7-8,TRBJ1-4,CASSATRATNEKLFF
TRBV19,TRBJ1-4,CASSRDRNGKLFF
TRBV7-2,TRBJ1-5,CASSPQNTLRQPQHF
TRBV19,TRBJ2-1,CASSWGTGDEQFF
TRBV28,TRBJ2-7,CASSFARARKYF
TRBV5-6,TRBJ2-7,CASSLGSRGPTGYEQYF
TRBV28,TRBJ2-7,CASRRAGHSSYEQYF
TRBV13,TRBJ2-7,CASSLGRDRVLEQYF
TRBV29-1,TRBJ1-3,CSVQLVPGGRNTIYF
TRBV14,TRBJ2-1,CASSQRLAGDYNEQFF
TRBV6-4,TRBJ2-1,CASSKTGAKSEQFF
TRBV4-1,TRBJ2-7,CASSQVVPGSVKQYF
TRBV5-6,TRBJ2-1,CASSSGLAPDEQFF
TRBV4-3,TRBJ1-4,CASSQDRGGTGKLFF
TRBV6-5,TRBJ2-5,CASSDDDRKETQYF
TRBV11-3,TRBJ2-3,CASSFGLAGGPGEDTQYF
TRBV7-2,TRBJ1-5,CASSPRAGSGNQPQHF